Sequencing of this TCR beta chain was carried out in a study of blood T cell repertoires in COVID-19. About the study: Samples representing acute and convalescent COVID-19 were sourced from the United States, Italy and Spain. PBMCs, B-cell-depleted T cells, or T cells were the source of the cDNA or gDNA that made up the material.

Germline values: CDR1 MNHNS, CDR2 SASEGT. Trimming removed 3 bases at V and 3 bases at J, with 12 bases between. The CDR3 spans 14 residues. Per the study methods: By means of reference gene primer amplification, nucleated cell counts were estimated. Only in-frame clones appear in the TCRdb table, and some are missing; sequencing was by immunoSEQ multiplex PCR. V, J and clone size derive from that table, while D and trimming were established from the DNA sequence. The sample records more than 25,000 clones, about four fifths being singletons. The material sequenced was peripheral blood. This TCR was recovered from an older man with active COVID-19. This chain connects TRBV6-1 to TRBJ2-7; D gene ambiguous. The CDR3 here is CASSDLQNLYEQYF. The CDR3 DNA sequence: TGTGCCAGCAGTGACCTGCAGAACCTCTACGAGCAGTACTTC.